This TCR beta chain was observed in a study of sequential checkpoint blockade in melanoma. Overall study: After both sequences, patients received maintenance nivolumab. TCRβ was sequenced from DNA of 75 to 95 pretreatment tumors.

Treatment noted: randomized to nivolumab then ipilimumab (arm A) or the reverse (arm B). Only a few counts were recorded for this clone. Its antigen is not known. Study-wide results and limits: Tumor T-cell fraction and clonality correlated with PD-L1 and CD8+ counts.

The data were produced by immunoSEQ multiplex PCR, yet TCRdb's version contains in-frame clones alone and is incomplete. The sample consists of some 2,000 clones, over 20% of them appearing once. CDR3 length: 16 amino acids. Germline V gene data show CDR1 as GTSNPN and CDR2 as SVGIG (reference sequence). Germline trimming cut 3 bases from V and 4 bases from J; bases unmatched to any gene: 10. The receptor was derived from a human donor with melanoma. The J gene is TRBJ1-1, the V gene TRBV30, with TRBD1 matching over 11 bases. Sequences were derived from tumor tissue (inferred from file names), sampled from a patient given nivolumab and ipilimumab in sequence. The chain's CDR3 is CAWSPSGTGGGTEAFF. The CDR3, as DNA: TGTGCCTGGAGCCCCTCAGGGACAGGGGGAGGCACTGAAGCTTTCTTT.